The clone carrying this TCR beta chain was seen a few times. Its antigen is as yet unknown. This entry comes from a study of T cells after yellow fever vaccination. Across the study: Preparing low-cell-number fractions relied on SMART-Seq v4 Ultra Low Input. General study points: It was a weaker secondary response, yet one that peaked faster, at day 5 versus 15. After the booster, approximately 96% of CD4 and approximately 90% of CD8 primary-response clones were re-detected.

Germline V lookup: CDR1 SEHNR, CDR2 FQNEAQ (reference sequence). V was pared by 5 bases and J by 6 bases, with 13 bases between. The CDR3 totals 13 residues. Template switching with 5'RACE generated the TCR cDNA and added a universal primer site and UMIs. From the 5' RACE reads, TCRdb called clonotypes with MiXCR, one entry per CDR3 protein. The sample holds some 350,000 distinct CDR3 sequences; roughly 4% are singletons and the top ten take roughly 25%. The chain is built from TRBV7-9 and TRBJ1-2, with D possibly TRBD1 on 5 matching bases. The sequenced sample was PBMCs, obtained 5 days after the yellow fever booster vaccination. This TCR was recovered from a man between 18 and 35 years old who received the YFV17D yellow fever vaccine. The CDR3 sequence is CASSKSAGDGYTF. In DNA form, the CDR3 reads TGTGCCAGCAGCAAAAGTGCGGGGGATGGCTACACCTTC.